The 8 T cell receptor beta chains presented below share a single source sample, sequenced in a study of glioma-infiltrating T cells. Amplification of TCR alpha and beta CDR3 regions from RNA used iRepertoire nested multiplex PCR. TCRdb reprocessed the multiplex PCR reads with MiXCR, giving one entry per CDR3 protein. The repertoire holds about 140,000 distinct CDR3 sequences, roughly two fifths seen once, with around a fifth in the top ten. Sequenced material: glioma tissue, nonneoplastic brain tissue, or PBMCs (not recorded which). The receptors here all came from a human donor with low-grade glioma or glioblastoma, undergoing nonglioma brain surgery, or in good health (not recorded which).

This clonotype has only a few counts. The V gene is TRBV25-1, the J gene TRBJ2-3; the D is unclear. Trimming took 2 bases from V and 5 from J, leaving 11 bases between them. The CDR3 extends over 14 amino acids. Germline V lookup: CDR1 MGHDK, CDR2 SYGVNS. CDR3 region: CASSELVTRDTQYF. CDR3 nucleotides: TGTGCCAGCAGTGAACTGGTTACCCGAGATACGCAGTATTTT. Complete variable domain (other parts from reference TRBV25-1 and TRBJ2-3): EADIYQTPRYLVIGTGKKITLECSQTMGHDKMYWYQQDPGMELHLIHYSYGVNSTEKGDLSSESTVSRIRTEHFPLTLESARPSHTSQYLCASSELVTRDTQYFGPGTRLTVL.

The rearrangement uses TRBV12-3 or TRBV12-4 and TRBJ2-1, with 8 bases aligning to TRBD2. The CDR3 runs 17 residues. V lost 8 bases and J lost 5; bases outside the gene matches: 17. The CDR3 DNA follows: TGTGCCAGCTCCCTTCGGGGGGGACTAGGGCCCGACAATGAGCAGTTCTTC. This codes for CASSLRGGLGPDNEQFF.

In this sample, this clonotype turned up a few times. The chain links TRBV4-1 to TRBJ1-1; D gene uncertain. Germline assignment: CDR1 MGHRA and CDR2 YSYEKL. This CDR3 is 16 amino acids long. The V gene lost 1 base and the J gene lost 5 bases, with 17 bases spanning the gap. The CDR3 sequence is CASSQVRSDIRTEAFF. DNA for the CDR3: TGCGCCAGCAGCCAAGTTAGGTCCGACATCAGGACTGAAGCTTTCTTT.

The chain is built from TRBV6-2 or TRBV6-3 and TRBJ2-1, with a weak D call TRBD2 (6 bases). Germline CDR1 is MNHEY and CDR2 is SVGEGT. V was trimmed by 4 bases and J by 4 bases, leaving 14 bases between them. This CDR3 comprises 15 residues. CDR3 DNA: TGTGCCAGCAGTTTCGGGGCTAGCGCTTACAATGAGCAGTTCTTC. Translation: CASSFGASAYNEQFF.

In this sample, this clonotype turned up a few times. The chain couples TRBV6-1 to TRBJ2-7; possibly TRBD1 for D (6 bases). V dropped 6 bases and J dropped 1 base, with 10 bases sitting between them. The CDR3 is made up of 13 amino acids. Germline V lookup: CDR1 MNHNS, CDR2 SASEGT. CDR3 nucleotides: TGTGCCAGCAGAATACAGGGATCCTACGAGCAGTACTTC. The encoded protein is CASRIQGSYEQYF.

V and J are TRBV20-1 and TRBJ2-5; either TRBD1 or TRBD2 may fit D (7 bases each). V gave up 1 base and J gave up 2 bases, with 17 bases separating them. The CDR3 is made up of 16 amino acids. Germline assignment: CDR1 DFQATT and CDR2 SNEGSKA (reference sequence). The CDR3 here is CSARVGGGGQQETQYF. Written as DNA, the CDR3 is TGCAGTGCTAGAGTAGGGGGCGGGGGCCAACAAGAGACCCAGTACTTC.

A few counts support this clonotype. The junction departs from the called germline gene at one end, perhaps through a read error. The chain recombines TRBV6-1 with TRBJ1-2; a possible D gene is TRBD1 (5 bases). The length of the CDR3 is 12 residues. The germline CDR1 and CDR2 sequences are MNHNS and SASEGT. The CDR3 spells CASSEAGPRTAF. The CDR3 DNA is TGTGCCAGCAGTGAAGCGGGACCCCGGACGGCCTTC.

Turning to this clonotype: This clone may be a read error of a much larger clone one base away. The V and J genes are TRBV20-1 and TRBJ2-3, with TRBD2 identical over 9 bases. The CDR3 extends over 17 amino acids. Germline trimming cut 3 bases from V and 0 bases from J; bases unmatched to any gene: 10. Germline V lookup: CDR1 DFQATT, CDR2 SNEGSKA (reference sequence). CDR3 nucleotides: TGCAGTGCTAGTATCCCCCTCCTAGCGGGAAGCACAGATACGCAGTATTTT. It yields the protein CSASIPLLAGSTDTQYF.